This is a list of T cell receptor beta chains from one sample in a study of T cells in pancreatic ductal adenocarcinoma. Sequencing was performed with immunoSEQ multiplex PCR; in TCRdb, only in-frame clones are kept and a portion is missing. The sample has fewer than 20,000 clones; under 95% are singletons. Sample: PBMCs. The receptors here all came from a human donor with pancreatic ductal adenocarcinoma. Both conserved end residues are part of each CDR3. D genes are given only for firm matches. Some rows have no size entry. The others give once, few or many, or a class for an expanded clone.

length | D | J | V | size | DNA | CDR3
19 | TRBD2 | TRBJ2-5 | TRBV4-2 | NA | TGTGCCAGCAGCTATACCGGGACTAGCGGGGGGGCCGGGCAAGAGACCCAGTACTTC | CASSYTGTSGGAGQETQYF
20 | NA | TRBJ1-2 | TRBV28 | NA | TGTGCCAGCAGTCCCCTCGTTAAGGAGGTCTCACGGGGCTCTAACTATGGCTACACCTTC | CASSPLVKEVSRGSNYGYTF
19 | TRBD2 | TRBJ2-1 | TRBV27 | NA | TGTGCCAGCAGTCGAGGGGGGACTAGCGGTACTCTGGCCTACAATGAGCAGTTCTTC | CASSRGGTSGTLAYNEQFF
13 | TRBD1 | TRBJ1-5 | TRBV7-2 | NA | TGTGCCAGCAGCTTAGTGTCAGGGGGCTCCCAGCATTTT | CASSLVSGGSQHF
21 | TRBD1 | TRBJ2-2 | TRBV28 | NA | TGTGCCAGCAGTTTAATTGAGCGGGACAGGGGCCTAAATTTTAACACCGGGGAGCTGTTTTTT | CASSLIERDRGLNFNTGELFF
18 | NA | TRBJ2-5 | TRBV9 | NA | TGTGCCAGCAGCGACCCCGGGACAGCCAAACCGGGGGGAGAGACCCAGTACTTC | CASSDPGTAKPGGETQYF
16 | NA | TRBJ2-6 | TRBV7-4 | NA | TGTGCCAGCAGCTTACGGGGCAGGGGTAGGGCCAACGTCCTGACTTTC | CASSLRGRGRANVLTF
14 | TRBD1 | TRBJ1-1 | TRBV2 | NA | TGTGCCAGCAGTGTCGCGGGACAGGGACGTGAAGCTTTCTTT | CASSVAGQGREAFF
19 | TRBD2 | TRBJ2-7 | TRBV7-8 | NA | TGTGCCAGCAGCTCTGGCGCTAGCGGGAGGGCCGGGAGCTCCTACGAGCAGTACTTC | CASSSGASGRAGSSYEQYF
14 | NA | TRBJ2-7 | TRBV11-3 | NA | TGTGCCAGCAGCTTAGGACAGAGCTCCTACGAGCAGTACTTC | CASSLGQSSYEQYF
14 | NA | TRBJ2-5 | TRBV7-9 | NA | TGTGCCAGCAGCCCGGTGGGAGACGGAGAGACCCAGTACTTC | CASSPVGDGETQYF
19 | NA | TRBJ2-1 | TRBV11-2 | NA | TGTGCCAGCAGCTTAGTCTTGGCGGGGGCGGCAATGGTCTACAATGAGCAGTTCTTC | CASSLVLAGAAMVYNEQFF
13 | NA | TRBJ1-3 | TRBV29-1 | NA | TGCAGCGTTGAGACGGGCTCTGGAAACACCATATATTTT | CSVETGSGNTIYF
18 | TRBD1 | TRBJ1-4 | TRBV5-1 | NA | TGCGCCAGCGCTCTCGGCCCACAGGGGGATGCAACTAATGAAAAACTGTTTTTT | CASALGPQGDATNEKLFF
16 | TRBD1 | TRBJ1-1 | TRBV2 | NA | TGTGCCAGCAGTACAGGGGGCGCAGGAGGGAACACTGAAGCTTTCTTT | CASSTGGAGGNTEAFF
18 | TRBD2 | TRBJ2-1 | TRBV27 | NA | TGTGCCAGCAGTGCGCCTGGGACTAGCGGGGGGGCCGGCAATGAGCAGTTCTTC | CASSAPGTSGGAGNEQFF
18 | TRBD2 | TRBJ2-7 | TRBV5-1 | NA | TGCGCCAGCAGCTTGGCCTTAACTAGCGGGAGGTACTCCTACGAGCAGTACTTC | CASSLALTSGRYSYEQYF
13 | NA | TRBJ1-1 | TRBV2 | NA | TGTGCCAGCATGATCCTCGAGAACACTGAAGCTTTCTTT | CASMILENTEAFF
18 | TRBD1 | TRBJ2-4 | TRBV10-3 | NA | TGTGCCATCAGTGAGTCGAGCGGTCAGGGGGCGGCCAAAAACATTCAGTACTTC | CAISESSGQGAAKNIQYF
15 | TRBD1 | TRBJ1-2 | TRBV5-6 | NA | TGTGCCAGCAGCTCATCCGGGACAGGGATCTATGGCTACACCTTC | CASSSSGTGIYGYTF
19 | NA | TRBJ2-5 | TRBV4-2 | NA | TGTGCCAGCAGCCAAGAAGGGGTACCGGGACCGCTATTCTCGGAGACCCAGTACTTC | CASSQEGVPGPLFSETQYF
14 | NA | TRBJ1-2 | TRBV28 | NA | TGTGCCAGCAGTCCTCCGACACCGATCTATGGCTACACCTTC | CASSPPTPIYGYTF
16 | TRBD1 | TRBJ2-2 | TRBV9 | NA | TGTGCCAGCAGCGTAGCGGGACAGGGTGGCACCGGGGAGCTGTTTTTT | CASSVAGQGGTGELFF
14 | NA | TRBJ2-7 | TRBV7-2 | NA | TGTGCCAGCACCCCGGACCTCTCAACCTACGAGCAGTACTTC | CASTPDLSTYEQYF
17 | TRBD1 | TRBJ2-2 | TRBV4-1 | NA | TGCGCCAGCAGCCTACCGGGACAGGGGCCCAACACCGGGGAGCTGTTTTTT | CASSLPGQGPNTGELFF
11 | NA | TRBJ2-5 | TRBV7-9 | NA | TGTGCCAGCAGCCGCCAAGAGACCCAGTACTTC | CASSRQETQYF
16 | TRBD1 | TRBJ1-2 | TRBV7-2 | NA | TGTGCCAGCAGCTCCCGTCCGGGACAGGGGGCCCATGGCTACACCTTC | CASSSRPGQGAHGYTF
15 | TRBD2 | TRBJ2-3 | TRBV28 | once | TGTGCCAGCAGTTTAGCGGGGGGCCCGCGGGATACGCAGTATTTT | CASSLAGGPRDTQYF
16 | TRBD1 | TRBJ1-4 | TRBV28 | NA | TGTGCCAGCAGTCCACTAACAGGGGGCGCCGACGAAAAACTGTTTTTT | CASSPLTGGADEKLFF
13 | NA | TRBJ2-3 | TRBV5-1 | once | TGCGCCAGCAGCTTCCGGACCTCAGATACGCAGTATTTT | CASSFRTSDTQYF
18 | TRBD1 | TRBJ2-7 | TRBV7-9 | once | TGTGCCAGCAGCTTAGCGCTAGGCCGGGACAGGGAGTCCTACGAGCAGTACTTC | CASSLALGRDRESYEQYF
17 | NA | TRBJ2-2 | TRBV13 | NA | TGTGCCAGCAGCTTAGGAGTTTTGGGCAGGGTCCCCGGGGAGCTGTTTTTT | CASSLGVLGRVPGELFF
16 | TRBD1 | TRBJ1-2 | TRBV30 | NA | TGTGCCTGGAATGGACCCGGGACAGGGGCCACCTATGGCTACACCTTC | CAWNGPGTGATYGYTF
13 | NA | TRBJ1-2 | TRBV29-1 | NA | TGCAGCGTTGACAGGGGATGGGGCTATGGCTACACCTTC | CSVDRGWGYGYTF
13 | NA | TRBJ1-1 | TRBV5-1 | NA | TGCGCCAGCTCCTATGACGTGAACACTGAAGCTTTCTTT | CASSYDVNTEAFF
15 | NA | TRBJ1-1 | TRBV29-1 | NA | TGCAGCTCTAAGGCAGGCTGGGGGATGAACACTGAAGCTTTCTTT | CSSKAGWGMNTEAFF
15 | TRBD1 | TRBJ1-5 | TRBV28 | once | TGTGCCAGCAGTTCCTTAGGGGGCGGCAATCAGCCCCAGCATTTT | CASSSLGGGNQPQHF
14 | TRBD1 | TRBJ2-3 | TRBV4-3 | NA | TGCGCCAGCAGCCCAGCAGGGGGCCGGGATACGCAGTATTTT | CASSPAGGRDTQYF
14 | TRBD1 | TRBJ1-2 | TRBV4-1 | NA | TGCGCCAGCACGCGGACAGGGGGATTTTTTGGCTACACCTTC | CASTRTGGFFGYTF
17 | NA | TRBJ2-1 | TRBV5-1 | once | TGCGCCAGCAGCTTGGGAAGGGGCAGCAGCTCCTACAATGAGCAGTTCTTC | CASSLGRGSSSYNEQFF
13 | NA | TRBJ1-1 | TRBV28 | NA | TGTGCCACCGAAACAAGACTGAACACTGAAGCTTTCTTT | CATETRLNTEAFF
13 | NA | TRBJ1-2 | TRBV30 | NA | TGTGCCTGGAGCCAAGACAGGCTCTATGGCTACACCTTC | CAWSQDRLYGYTF
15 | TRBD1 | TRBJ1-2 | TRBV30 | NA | TGTGCCTGGAGTGTCCCAAGGGACAGGGGGTATGGCTACACCTTC | CAWSVPRDRGYGYTF
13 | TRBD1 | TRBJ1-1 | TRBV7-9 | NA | TGTGCCAGCAGCTCGCAGACAGGGGTCGTAGCTTTCTTT | CASSSQTGVVAFF
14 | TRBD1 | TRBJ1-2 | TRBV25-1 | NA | TGTGCCAGCAGTGAATATAGGACAGGGGCTGGCTACACCTTC | CASSEYRTGAGYTF
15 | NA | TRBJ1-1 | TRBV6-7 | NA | TGTGCCAGCAGTTACGTGGTATCATCAGGCACTGAAGCTTTCTTT | CASSYVVSSGTEAFF
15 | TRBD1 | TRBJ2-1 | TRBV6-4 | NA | TGTGCCAGCAGTTCCGGACAGGGGGCCTACAATGAGCAGTTCTTC | CASSSGQGAYNEQFF
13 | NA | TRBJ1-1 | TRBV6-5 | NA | TGTGCCAGCCGACCACGGGGGGGCACTGAAGCTTTCTTT | CASRPRGGTEAFF
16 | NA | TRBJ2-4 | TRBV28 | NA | TGTGCCAGCAGTCCGACCCGACTACCCCCTCCCAACATTCAGTACTTC | CASSPTRLPPPNIQYF
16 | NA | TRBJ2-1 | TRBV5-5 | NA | TGTGCCAGCAGCTTGGCCATGGTCCTCTCCTACAATGAGCAGTTCTTC | CASSLAMVLSYNEQFF
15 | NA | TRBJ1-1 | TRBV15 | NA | TGTGCCACCAGCAGAGCCGAGGGGGTTCGCCGGATCGCTTTCTTT | CATSRAEGVRRIAFF
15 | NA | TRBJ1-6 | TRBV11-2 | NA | TGTGCCAGCAGCTTAGTTGCAGGGGCCCATTCACCCCTCCACTTT | CASSLVAGAHSPLHF
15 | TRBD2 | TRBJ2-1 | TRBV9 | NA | TGTGCCAGCAGCGCGCTAGCGGGGACCTACAATGAGCAGTTCTTC | CASSALAGTYNEQFF
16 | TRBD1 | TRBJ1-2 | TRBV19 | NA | TGTGCCAGTACCCCTTTCGTAGGACAGGCGGAGCTTCGCTACACCTTC | CASTPFVGQAELRYTF
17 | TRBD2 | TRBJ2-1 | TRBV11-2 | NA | TGTGCCAGCAGCCGGGGGGATGGGGGTAGCGGGAGGCCAGAGCAGTTCTTC | CASSRGDGGSGRPEQFF
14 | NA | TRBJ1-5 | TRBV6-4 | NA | TGTGCCAGCAGTGAACGAATTAGCAATCAGCCCCAGCATTTT | CASSERISNQPQHF
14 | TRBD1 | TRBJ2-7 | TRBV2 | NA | TGTGCCAGCAGCCTGGGACAGGCCCTCTACGAGCAGTACTTC | CASSLGQALYEQYF
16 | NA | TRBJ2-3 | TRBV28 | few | TGTGCCAGCAGTGTTTCTCCAGGGGGGATCACAGATACGCAGTATTTT | CASSVSPGGITDTQYF
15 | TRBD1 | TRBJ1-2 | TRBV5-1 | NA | TGCGCCAGCAGCCGGGGGGCAGGGGGTCCCTATGGCTACACCTTC | CASSRGAGGPYGYTF
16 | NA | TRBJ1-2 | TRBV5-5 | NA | TGTGCCAGCAGCTTGGTGCCGACAAGGCCAATCTATGGCTACACCTTC | CASSLVPTRPIYGYTF